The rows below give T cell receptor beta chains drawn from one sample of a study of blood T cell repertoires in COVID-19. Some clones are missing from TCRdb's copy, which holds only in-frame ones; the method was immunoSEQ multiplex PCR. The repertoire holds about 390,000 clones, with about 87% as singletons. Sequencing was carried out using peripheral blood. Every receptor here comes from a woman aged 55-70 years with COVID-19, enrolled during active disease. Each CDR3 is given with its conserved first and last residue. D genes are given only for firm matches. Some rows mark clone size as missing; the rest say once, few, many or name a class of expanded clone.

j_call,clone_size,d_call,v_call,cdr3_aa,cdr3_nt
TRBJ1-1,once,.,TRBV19,CASRTPGGTEAFF,TGTGCCAGCCGGACACCCGGGGGCACTGAAGCTTTCTTT
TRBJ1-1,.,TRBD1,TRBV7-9,CASSAGQGRRTEAFF,TGTGCCAGCAGCGCCGGACAGGGAAGGAGAACTGAAGCTTTCTTT
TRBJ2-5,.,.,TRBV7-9,CASSSTRWTAPTIGETQYF,TGTGCCAGCAGCTCCACCCGGTGGACAGCGCCGACGATCGGGGAGACCCAGTACTTC
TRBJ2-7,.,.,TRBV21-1,CASSRDRAYEQYF,TGTGCCAGCAGCAGGGACAGAGCCTACGAGCAGTACTTC
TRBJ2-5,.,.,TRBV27,CASSLYSGETQYF,TGTGCCAGCAGTTTATACAGTGGGGAGACCCAGTACTTC
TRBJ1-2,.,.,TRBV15,CATSRDEVWGYTF,TGTGCCACCAGCAGAGATGAGGTCTGGGGCTACACCTTC
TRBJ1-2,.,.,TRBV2,CACRPEARSYTF,TGTGCCTGCCGACCCGAAGCGAGGAGCTACACCTTC
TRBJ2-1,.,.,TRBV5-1,CASSLVLAVNEQFF,TGCGCCAGCAGCTTGGTACTAGCAGTCAATGAGCAGTTCTTC
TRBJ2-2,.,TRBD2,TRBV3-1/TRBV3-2,CASSQEWISGSTGELFF,TGTGCCAGCAGCCAAGAATGGATTAGCGGGAGCACCGGGGAGCTGTTTTTT
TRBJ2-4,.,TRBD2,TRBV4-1,CASSQGSGGGPTNIQYF,TGCGCCAGCAGCCAAGGTTCAGGCGGGGGGCCGACCAACATTCAGTACTTC
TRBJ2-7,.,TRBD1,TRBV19,CASSIAGQAWGEQYF,TGTGCCAGTAGTATTGCTGGACAGGCCTGGGGCGAGCAGTACTTC
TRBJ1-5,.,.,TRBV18,CASSPPGRGPQPQHF,TGTGCCAGCTCACCACCAGGGCGGGGGCCTCAGCCCCAGCATTTT
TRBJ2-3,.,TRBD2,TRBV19,CASSRGLDLRTDTQYF,TGTGCCAGTAGCCGGGGACTAGATTTGCGCACAGATACGCAGTATTTT
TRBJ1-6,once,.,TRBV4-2,CASSQGSERMGSPLHF,TGTGCCAGCAGCCAGGGGTCTGAGCGGATGGGTTCACCCCTCCACTTT
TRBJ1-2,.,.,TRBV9,CASSVGLGRGGGYTF,TGTGCCAGCAGCGTAGGGCTGGGCAGGGGCGGAGGCTACACCTTC
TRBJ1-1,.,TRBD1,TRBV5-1,CASSSRTGAQNTEAFF,TGCGCCAGCAGCTCCAGGACAGGGGCCCAGAACACTGAAGCTTTCTTT
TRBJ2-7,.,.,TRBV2,CASSEGGANNEQYF,TGTGCCAGCAGTGAGGGGGGGGCAAACAACGAGCAGTACTTC
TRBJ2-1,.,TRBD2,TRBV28,CASSLILLAGEMAGEQFF,TGTGCCAGCAGTTTAATTCTCCTAGCGGGGGAAATGGCCGGTGAGCAGTTCTTC
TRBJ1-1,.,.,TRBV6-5,CASSYSSSAEAFF,TGTGCCAGCAGTTACTCTTCTAGCGCTGAAGCTTTCTTT
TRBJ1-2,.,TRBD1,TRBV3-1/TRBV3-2,CASSQVGTAYGYTF,TGTGCCAGCAGCCAAGTGGGGACAGCGTATGGCTACACCTTC
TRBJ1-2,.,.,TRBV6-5,CASSYGGSDGYTF,TGTGCCAGCAGTTATGGAGGGAGCGATGGCTACACCTTC
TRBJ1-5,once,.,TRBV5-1,CASSPQGGSNQPQHF,TGCGCCAGCAGCCCTCAGGGAGGAAGCAATCAGCCCCAGCATTTT
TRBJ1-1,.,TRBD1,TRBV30,CAWSGQGGTEAFF,TGTGCCTGGAGTGGACAGGGGGGAACTGAAGCTTTCTTT
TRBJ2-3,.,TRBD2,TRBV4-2,CASSHQRGITDTQYF,TGTGCCAGCAGCCATCAGCGGGGTATCACAGATACGCAGTATTTT
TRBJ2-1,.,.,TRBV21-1,CASSNRDRVRNEQFF,TGTGCCAGCAGCAATCGGGACAGGGTGAGGAATGAGCAGTTCTTC
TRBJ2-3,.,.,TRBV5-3,CARSRRTGAMITDTQYF,TGTGCCAGAAGCAGAAGAACGGGAGCAATGATAACAGATACGCAGTATTTT
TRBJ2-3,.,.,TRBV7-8,CASSLRQESFFLDTQYF,TGTGCCAGCAGCTTACGGCAGGAAAGTTTTTTTCTAGATACGCAGTATTTT
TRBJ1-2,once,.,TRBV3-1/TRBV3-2,CASSLQAGAGIGYTF,TGTGCCAGCAGCCTTCAGGCAGGGGCCGGCATAGGCTACACCTTC
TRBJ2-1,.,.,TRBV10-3,CAISEEPTNEQFF,TGTGCCATCAGTGAAGAGCCTACCAATGAGCAGTTCTTC
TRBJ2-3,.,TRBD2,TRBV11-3,CASSLGRLAGGATDTQYF,TGTGCCAGCAGCTTAGGTCGCCTAGCGGGGGGAGCCACAGATACGCAGTATTTT
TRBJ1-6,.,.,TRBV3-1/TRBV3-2,CASRRGGAGWAPLHF,TGTGCCAGCAGACGAGGCGGGGCGGGGTGGGCACCCCTCCACTTT
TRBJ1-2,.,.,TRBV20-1,CSASNYGYTF,TGCAGTGCTTCGAACTATGGCTACACCTTC
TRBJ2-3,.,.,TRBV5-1,CASEAADNTDTQYF,TGCGCCAGCGAGGCTGCGGATAACACAGATACGCAGTATTTT
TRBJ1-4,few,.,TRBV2,CASSEAAGLKLFF,TGTGCCAGCAGTGAAGCGGCAGGCCTTAAACTGTTTTTT
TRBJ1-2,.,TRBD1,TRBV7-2,CASSRGQGIGYTF,TGTGCCAGCAGCCGGGGACAGGGGATTGGCTACACCTTC
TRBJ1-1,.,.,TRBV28,CASSPYAATGEAFF,TGTGCCAGCAGCCCCTATGCTGCGACAGGTGAAGCTTTCTTT
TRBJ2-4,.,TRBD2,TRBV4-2,CASSQAASGENIQYF,TGTGCCAGCAGCCAAGCTGCCAGCGGGGAAAACATTCAGTACTTC
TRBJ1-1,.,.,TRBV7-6,CASSLFGGNTEAFF,TGTGCCAGCAGCCTGTTTGGGGGCAACACTGAAGCTTTCTTT
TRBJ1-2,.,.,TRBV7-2,CASSLAGRADGYTF,TGTGCCAGCAGCTTAGCAGGCAGGGCCGATGGCTACACCTTC
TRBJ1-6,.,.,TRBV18,CASSPDSGVNSPLHF,TGTGCCAGCTCACCCGATTCAGGGGTAAATTCACCCCTCCACTTT
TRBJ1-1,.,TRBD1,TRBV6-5,CASRRGQGNTEAFF,TGTGCCAGCAGACGGGGACAGGGGAACACTGAAGCTTTCTTT
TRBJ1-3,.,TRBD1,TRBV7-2,CASSWTGSQGNTIYF,TGTGCCAGCAGCTGGACAGGGAGCCAGGGAAACACCATATATTTT
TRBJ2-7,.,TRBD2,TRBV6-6,CASSPRLAGMNEQYF,TGTGCCAGCAGTCCAAGACTAGCGGGGATGAACGAGCAGTACTTC
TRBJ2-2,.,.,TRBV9,CASSVVGSTGELFF,TGTGCCAGCAGCGTAGTTGGGAGCACCGGGGAGCTGTTTTTT
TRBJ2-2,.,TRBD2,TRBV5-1,CASSFTSGANTGELFF,TGCGCCAGCAGCTTCACTAGCGGAGCGAACACCGGGGAGCTGTTTTTT
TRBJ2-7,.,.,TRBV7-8,CASILTSAGVSGEQYF,TGTGCCAGCATTCTGACCTCGGCAGGGGTTTCTGGGGAGCAGTACTTC
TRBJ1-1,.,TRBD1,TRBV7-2,CASSQKTGGGAFF,TGTGCCAGCAGCCAAAAGACAGGGGGCGGGGCTTTCTTT
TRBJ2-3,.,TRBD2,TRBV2,CASSEERTSGVADTQYF,TGTGCCAGCAGTGAAGAAAGGACTAGCGGGGTCGCAGATACGCAGTATTTT
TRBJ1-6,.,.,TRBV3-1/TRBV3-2,CASGEGPSPLHF,TGTGCCAGCGGGGAGGGACCTTCACCCCTCCACTTT
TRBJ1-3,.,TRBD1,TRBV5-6,CASSLLQGGNTIYF,TGTGCCAGCAGCTTGCTACAGGGGGGCAACACCATATATTTT
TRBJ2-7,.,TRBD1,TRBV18,CASSVGQGVFEQYF,TGTGCCAGCTCAGTCGGACAGGGGGTATTCGAGCAGTACTTC
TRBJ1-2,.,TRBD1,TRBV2,CASSPGTGNYGYTF,TGTGCCAGCAGTCCCGGGACAGGAAACTATGGCTACACCTTC
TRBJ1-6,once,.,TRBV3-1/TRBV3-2,CASSLPTVEPLHF,TGTGCCAGCAGCCTTCCTACGGTCGAACCCCTCCACTTT
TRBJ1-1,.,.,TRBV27,CASSSSGNRGTEAFF,.